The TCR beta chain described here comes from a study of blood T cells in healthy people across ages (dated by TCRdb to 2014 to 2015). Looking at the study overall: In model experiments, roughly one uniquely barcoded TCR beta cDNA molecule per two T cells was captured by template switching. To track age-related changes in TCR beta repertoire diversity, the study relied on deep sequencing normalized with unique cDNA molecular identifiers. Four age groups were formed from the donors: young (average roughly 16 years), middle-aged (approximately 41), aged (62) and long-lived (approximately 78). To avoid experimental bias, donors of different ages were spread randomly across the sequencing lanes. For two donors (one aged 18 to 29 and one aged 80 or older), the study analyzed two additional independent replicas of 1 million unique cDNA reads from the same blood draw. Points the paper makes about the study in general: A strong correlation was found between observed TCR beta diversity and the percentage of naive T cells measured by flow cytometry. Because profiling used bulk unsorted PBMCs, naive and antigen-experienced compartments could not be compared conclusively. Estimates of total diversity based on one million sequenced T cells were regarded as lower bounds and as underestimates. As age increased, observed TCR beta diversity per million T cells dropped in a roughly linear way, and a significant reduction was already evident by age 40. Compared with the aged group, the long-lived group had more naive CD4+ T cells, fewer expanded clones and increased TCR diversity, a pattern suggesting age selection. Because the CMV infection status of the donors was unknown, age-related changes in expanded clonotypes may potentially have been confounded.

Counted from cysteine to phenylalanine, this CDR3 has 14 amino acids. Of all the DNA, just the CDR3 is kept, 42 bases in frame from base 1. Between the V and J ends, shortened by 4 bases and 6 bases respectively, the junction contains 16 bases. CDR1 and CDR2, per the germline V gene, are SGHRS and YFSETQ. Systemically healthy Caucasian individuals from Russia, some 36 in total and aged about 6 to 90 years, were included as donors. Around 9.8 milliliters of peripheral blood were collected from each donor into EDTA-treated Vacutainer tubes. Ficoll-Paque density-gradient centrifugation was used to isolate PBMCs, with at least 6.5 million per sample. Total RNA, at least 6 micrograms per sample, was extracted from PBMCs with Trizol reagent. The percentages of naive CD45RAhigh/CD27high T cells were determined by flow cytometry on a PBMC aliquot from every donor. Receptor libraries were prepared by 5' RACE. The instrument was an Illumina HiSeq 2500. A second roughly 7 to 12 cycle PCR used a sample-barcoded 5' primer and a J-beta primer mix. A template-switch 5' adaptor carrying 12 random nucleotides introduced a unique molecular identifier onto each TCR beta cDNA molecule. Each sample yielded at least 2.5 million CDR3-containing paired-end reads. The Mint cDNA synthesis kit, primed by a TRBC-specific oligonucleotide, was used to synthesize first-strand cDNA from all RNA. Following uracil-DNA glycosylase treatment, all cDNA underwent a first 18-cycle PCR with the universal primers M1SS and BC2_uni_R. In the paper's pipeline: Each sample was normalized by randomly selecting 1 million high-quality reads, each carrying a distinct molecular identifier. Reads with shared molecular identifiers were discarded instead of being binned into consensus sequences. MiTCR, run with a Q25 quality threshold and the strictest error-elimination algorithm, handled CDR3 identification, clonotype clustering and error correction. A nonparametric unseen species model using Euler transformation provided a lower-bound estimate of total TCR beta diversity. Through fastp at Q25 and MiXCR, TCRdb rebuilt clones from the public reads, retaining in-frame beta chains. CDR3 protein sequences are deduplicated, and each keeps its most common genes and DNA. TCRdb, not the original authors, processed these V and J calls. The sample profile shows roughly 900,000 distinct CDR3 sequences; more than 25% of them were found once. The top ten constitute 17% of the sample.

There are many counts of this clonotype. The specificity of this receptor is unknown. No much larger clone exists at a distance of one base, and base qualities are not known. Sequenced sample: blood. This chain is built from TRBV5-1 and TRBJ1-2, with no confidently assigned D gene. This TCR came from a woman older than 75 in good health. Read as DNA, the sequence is TGCGCCAGCAGCCTCCGGGCAGGTCGGGATGGCTACACCTTC. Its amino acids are CASSLRAGRDGYTF.